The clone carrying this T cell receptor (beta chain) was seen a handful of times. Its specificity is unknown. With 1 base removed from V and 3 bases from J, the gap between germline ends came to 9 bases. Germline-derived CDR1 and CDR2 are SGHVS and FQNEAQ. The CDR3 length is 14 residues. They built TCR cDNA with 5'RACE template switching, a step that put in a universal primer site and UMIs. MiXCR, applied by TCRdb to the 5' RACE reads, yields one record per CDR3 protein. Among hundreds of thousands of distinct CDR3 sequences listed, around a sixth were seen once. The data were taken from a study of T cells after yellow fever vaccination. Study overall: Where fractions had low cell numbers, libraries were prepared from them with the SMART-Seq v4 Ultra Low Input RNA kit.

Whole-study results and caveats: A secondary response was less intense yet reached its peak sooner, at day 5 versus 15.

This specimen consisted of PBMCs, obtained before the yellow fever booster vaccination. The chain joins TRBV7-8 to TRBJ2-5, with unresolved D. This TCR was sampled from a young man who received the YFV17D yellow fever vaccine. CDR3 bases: TGTGCCAGCAGCTTAGGGGGATCAAAAGAGACCCAGTACTTC. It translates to CASSLGGSKETQYF. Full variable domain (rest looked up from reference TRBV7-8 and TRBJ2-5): GAGVSQSPRYKVAKRGQDVALRCDPISGHVSLFWYQQALGQGPEFLTYFQNEAQLDKSGLPSDRFFAERPEGSVSTLKIQRTQQEDSAVYLCASSLGGSKETQYFGPGTRLLVL.